A single sample is the source of the 14 T cell receptor beta chains below, sequenced in a study of response to subunit inactivated influenza vaccine listed by TCRdb under 2018. The library was obtained by RT-PCR. Sequencing was carried out with an Illumina HiSeq 2500. Using fastp at Q25 and MiXCR, TCRdb reprocessed the public reads and kept productive beta chains. Duplicate CDR3 protein sequences are folded into a single record with the most common DNA and genes. This sample holds roughly 460,000 distinct CDR3 sequences; about a tenth were observed only once. In total, the top ten clones hold roughly 12% of the sample. The time point label here, explained by the study, means: 45 days after influenza vaccine administration. Specimen: PBMCs from blood, collected 45 days after vaccination. Every receptor here comes from a man aged 45 to 65 who received an inactivated influenza vaccine. Donor details come from another sample of the same person, matched by shared clones.

The rearrangement joins TRBV5-5 to TRBJ2-7; either TRBD1 or TRBD2 may fit D (5 bases each). The germline V and J ends were trimmed by 0 bases and 5 bases, with 12 bases remaining between them. Germline V gene sequence: CDR1 SGHKS, CDR2 YYEKEE (reference sequence). The length of the CDR3 is 14 residues. The CDR3 bases are TGTGCCAGCAGCTTGGGTAGGGTGGGGGACGAGCAGTACTTC. Its translation is CASSLGRVGDEQYF. The variable domain in full, with the rest retrieved from reference TRBV5-5 and TRBJ2-7, is DAGVTQSPTHLIKTRGQQVTLRCSPISGHKSVSWYQQVLGQGPQFIFQYYEKEERGRGNFPDRFSARQFPNYSSELNVNALLLGDSALYLCASSLGRVGDEQYFGPGTRLTVT.

The chain joins TRBV7-9 to TRBJ1-1; 7 nucleotides agree with TRBD1. V was pared by 6 bases and J by 8 bases, with 12 bases of the junction left unmatched. Germline CDR1 and CDR2: SEHNR and FQNEAQ (reference sequence). The CDR3 is 14 amino acids. CDR3 residues: CASSPPGRGSEAFF. As DNA, the CDR3 is TGTGCCAGCAGTCCCCCGGGCAGGGGGTCGGAAGCTTTCTTT.

This clonotype was recorded many times. V and J are TRBV5-1 and TRBJ2-7; no clear D. CDR3 length: 13 amino acids. The germline gives CDR1 SGHRS, CDR2 YFSETQ. V lost 4 bases, J lost 2 bases, and 10 bases lay in between. CDR3 in amino acids: CASSPDRAYEQYF. Written as DNA, the CDR3 is TGCGCCAGCAGCCCCGATAGGGCCTACGAGCAGTACTTC.

The chain joins TRBV20-1 to TRBJ2-7; D might be TRBD2 (5 bases). Trimming cost V 5 bases and J 2 bases, with 16 bases left between them. CDR1 is DFQATT, CDR2 SNEGSKA, per germline (reference sequence). This CDR3 contains 14 residues. The CDR3 sequence is CSAPSGIGTYEQYF. The CDR3, as DNA: TGCAGTGCTCCCTCCGGGATAGGGACCTACGAGCAGTACTTC.

Regarding this clonotype: A much larger clonotype is one base distant, so this may be a read error. V gene TRBV7-6 combines with J gene TRBJ2-7; possibly TRBD2 for D (6 bases). The CDR3 runs 15 residues. The V end was cut by 5 bases, the J end by 4 bases, with 18 bases between. Germline V CDR1 and CDR2: SGHVS, FNYEAQ. Here the CDR3 DNA reads TGTGCCAGCAGCGTGGCTCTATCGGGAGTATACGAGCAGTACTTC. The encoded protein is CASSVALSGVYEQYF.

This clonotype was seen a handful of times. The CDR3 sequence: CASSHSGPAYEQYF. CDR3 nucleotides: TGTGCCAGCAGCCATAGCGGTCCAGCCTACGAGCAGTACTTC. V is TRBV3-1 and J is TRBJ2-7, with D possibly being TRBD2 (6 bases). This CDR3 has 14 residues. V shed 3 bases and J shed 2 bases, with 11 bases lying between them. Germline values: CDR1 LGHDT, CDR2 YNNKEL (reference sequence).

This clonotype has a handful of counts. The gene calls are TRBV20-1 and TRBJ2-1; D is uncertain. Germline CDR1 and CDR2: DFQATT and SNEGSKA (reference sequence). The V end was cut by 3 bases, the J end by 7 bases, with 7 bases between. The CDR3 has 11 residues. CDR3 nucleotides: TGCAGTGCTAGGGTCTATAATGAGCAGTTCTTC. This sequence encodes CSARVYNEQFF.

This clonotype was seen more than once but under ten times. The chain is built from TRBV24-1 and TRBJ2-7; D might be TRBD1 (6 bases). The CDR3 length is 12 residues. Germline values: CDR1 KGHDR, CDR2 SFDVKD. V was cut by 3 bases and J by 7 bases, with 9 bases left in between. CDR3 region: CATSDPTGEQYF. Written as DNA, the CDR3 is TGTGCCACCAGTGATCCCACAGGGGAGCAGTACTTC.

This clonotype was counted ten times or more. The chain is built from TRBV5-1 and TRBJ2-2; 8 bases line up with TRBD1. The germline CDR1 and CDR2 sequences are SGHRS and YFSETQ. The length of the CDR3 is 15 residues. Losses at the gene ends were 2 bases for V and 4 bases for J; bases not matched to a gene: 4. CDR3 nucleotides: TGCGCCAGCAGCTTTCGGACAGGGTCCACCGGGGAGCTGTTTTTT. Translated: CASSFRTGSTGELFF.

J is TRBJ1-6 and V is TRBV12-3 or TRBV12-4; 10 bases line up with TRBD1. The CDR3 is made up of 15 amino acids. Trimming cost V 5 bases and J 9 bases; bases outside gene matches: 7. The CDR3 DNA reads as TGTGCCAGCAGTCCCGGCGGACAGGGGGTTTCACCCCTCCACTTT. It encodes CASSPGGQGVSPLHF.

This clonotype has just a few counts. The chain is built from TRBV5-1 and TRBJ1-6; perhaps TRBD1 as D (5 bases). This CDR3 contains 14 residues. V was cut by 3 bases and J by 6 bases, with 10 bases left in between. Germline lookup yields CDR1 SGHRS and CDR2 YFSETQ. The CDR3 DNA reads as TGCGCCAGCAGCTCAGGGTCGGGTAATTCACCCCTCCACTTT. Amino acid sequence: CASSSGSGNSPLHF.

This clonotype was seen a handful of times. V gene TRBV7-2 combines with J gene TRBJ2-7; no definite D call. Germline CDR1 reads SGHTA; CDR2 reads FQGNSA. Trimming removed 5 bases from V and 3 bases from J, with 11 bases in between. The CDR3 loop spans 13 amino acids. The CDR3 sequence is CASSLTAGYEQYF. The CDR3 nucleotides are TGTGCCAGCAGCCTAACCGCCGGCTACGAGCAGTACTTC.

The chain uses TRBV12-3 or TRBV12-4 and TRBJ2-2, with TRBD2 identical over 8 bases. The V and J ends lost 5 bases and 6 bases, in that order; junction bases with no gene match: 11. The CDR3 runs 16 residues. The CDR3 sequence: CASSPGTSNIPGELFF. In DNA form, the CDR3 reads TGTGCCAGCAGTCCCGGGACTAGTAATATTCCCGGGGAGCTGTTTTTT.

This clonotype was picked up many times. The chain combines TRBV12-3 or TRBV12-4 with TRBJ2-5; 8 bases fit TRBD1. The CDR3 extends over 15 amino acids. With V trimmed by 4 bases and J by 5 bases, 9 bases remained unmatched. CDR3 loop: CASSSQGAVAETQYF. The CDR3 coding sequence is TGTGCCAGCAGTTCCCAGGGGGCCGTTGCGGAGACCCAGTACTTC.